This TCR beta chain is drawn from a study of radiation and T cells in renal cell carcinoma. Germline V gene sequence: CDR1 SNHLY, CDR2 FYNNEI. Trimming cost V 8 bases and J 3 bases; bases outside gene matches: 6. The CDR3 spans 14 residues. The method was immunoSEQ multiplex PCR; TCRdb's version includes in-frame clones alone and lacks a portion of them. The table includes around 94,000 clones, about 82% detected once. Noted time point: blood 4 weeks post-SBRT, at nephrectomy. Documented treatment: 15 Gy SBRT to primary tumor, nephrectomy 4 weeks later. This renal cell carcinoma was of the clear cell type. Study-level findings and limits: Baseline intratumoral clonotype presence is unknown without pretreatment biopsies.

This clone is a singleton in its sample. Its antigen remains unknown. The chain uses TRBV2 and TRBJ2-7, with 11 bases that match TRBD1. The TCR originated in a man in his fifties or sixties with renal cell carcinoma. The material sequenced was blood, taken from a patient whose treatment included radiotherapy and nephrectomy. The CDR3 region is CASHPGTGGYEQYF. CDR3 coding DNA: TGTGCCAGCCACCCCGGGACAGGGGGCTACGAGCAGTACTTC.